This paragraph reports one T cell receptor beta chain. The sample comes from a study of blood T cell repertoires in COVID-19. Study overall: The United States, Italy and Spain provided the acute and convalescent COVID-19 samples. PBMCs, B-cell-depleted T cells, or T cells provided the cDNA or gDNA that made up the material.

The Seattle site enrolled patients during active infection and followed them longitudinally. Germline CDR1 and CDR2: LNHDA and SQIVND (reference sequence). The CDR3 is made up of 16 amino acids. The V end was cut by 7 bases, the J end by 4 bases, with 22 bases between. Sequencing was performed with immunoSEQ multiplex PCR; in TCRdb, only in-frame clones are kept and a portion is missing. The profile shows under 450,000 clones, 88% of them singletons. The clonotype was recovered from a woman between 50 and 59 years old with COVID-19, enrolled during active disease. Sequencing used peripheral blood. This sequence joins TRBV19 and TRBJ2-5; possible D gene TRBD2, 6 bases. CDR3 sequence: CASTEVGGTAGETQYF. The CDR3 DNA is TGTGCCAGTACCGAGGTGGGGGGTACCGCGGGAGAGACCCAGTACTTC.